The entry below gives a single T cell receptor (beta chain) sequence along with its context. The antigen remains undetermined. Relative to the germline gene, one junction end is altered; a read error may explain this. The CDR3 has 15 residues. Germline V gene sequence: CDR1 LNHNV, CDR2 YYDKDF (reference sequence). This specimen comes from a study of cytomegalovirus exposure and HLA in healthy donors. Whole-study findings and limits: Investigators reported approximately 150 TCR beta chains as tied to cytomegalovirus. Later, TCR association rates were found to vary by HLA locus, highest for DRB1 and lowest for HLA-C.

PCR employed 60 Vbeta and 13 Jbeta primers. The method was immunoSEQ multiplex PCR; TCRdb's version includes in-frame clones alone and lacks a portion of them. The table shows roughly 97,000 clones, with about four fifths occurring only once. The sequence was obtained from a man aged 40-49 years in good health and CMV-seropositive. The sequencing input was PBMCs. The rearrangement uses TRBV15 and TRBJ2-6; D is possibly TRBD2 (6 bases). CDR3: CATSREGTGANGLTF. The CDR3 bases are TGTGCCACCAGCAGAGAAGGGACTGGGGCCAACGGCCTGACTTTC.